The clone carrying this T cell receptor (beta chain) was counted ten times or more. Its target is unknown. These data originate in a study of regulatory T cells in long-lasting Graves disease. General study results and limits: Among the persistent patients, 2,500 to 3,000 public clonotypes were shared, more than the 950 to 1,000 shared among new patients. Favoring TRBV28, TRBJ1-2 and TRBJ2-5 was a feature seen in persistent disease.

Researchers made TCR beta libraries by using iRepertoire HTBI primers and running Arm-PCR on CDR3 regions. In TCRdb, the multiplex PCR reads were re-called with MiXCR into one record per CDR3 protein. The sample shows almost 350,000 distinct CDR3 sequences, 20% of them seen only once. Time point in this sample: persistent/refractory GD, antithyroid drugs over 5 years with positive TRAb. PBMC RNA served as the TCR library source. The CDR3 runs 18 residues. Deletions cut 1 base from V and 2 bases from J, with 18 bases between. Germline values: CDR1 GTSNPN, CDR2 SVGIG (reference sequence). The material was peripheral blood mononuclear cells (PBMCs), obtained when the disease was refractory, from a patient treated with antithyroid drugs. The gene calls are TRBV30 and TRBJ2-6; no clear D. This TCR was sampled from a female donor with Graves disease. The chain's CDR3 is CAWSAYREGSTGANVLTF. The CDR3 DNA is TGTGCCTGGAGTGCCTACCGAGAAGGTTCCACTGGGGCCAACGTCCTGACTTTC.